The 20 T cell receptor beta chains below were found in one sample sequenced in a study of T cells in severe cutaneous drug reactions. Sequenced patients had Stevens-Johnson syndrome or toxic epidermal necrolysis caused by carbamazepine. The iRepertoire multiplex PCR system with TCR subtype-specific primers built both bulk and single-cell libraries. TCRdb reprocessed the multiplex PCR reads, with one entry per CDR3 protein and no DNA. This repertoire includes tens of thousands of distinct CDR3 sequences. The sequenced sample was PBMCs. These receptor sequences come from a human donor with toxic epidermal necrolysis, a severe cutaneous drug reaction.

By frequency, this clonotype registers medium-sized. The chain is built from TRBV2 and TRBJ1-5. The CDR3 is 14 amino acids. Germline V gene lookup returns CDR1 SNHLY and CDR2 FYNNEI. This CDR3 reads CASSDAGVHQPQHF.

This clonotype is labeled medium-sized based on frequency. This chain joins TRBV6-2 or TRBV6-3 and TRBJ1-2; the TCRdb call, TRBD1, lacks DNA for checking. Germline CDR1 and CDR2: MNHEY and SVGEGT. This CDR3 spans 11 amino acids. CDR3 in amino acids: CASRSRGAATF.

This chain links TRBV9 with TRBJ2-7. This CDR3 spans 13 amino acids. Germline V gene data show CDR1 as SGDLS and CDR2 as YYNGEE. The CDR3 here is CASSVGGGDEQYF.

The chain uses TRBV19 and TRBJ1-5. This CDR3 has 18 amino acids. Germline CDR1 LNHDA, CDR2 SQIVND (reference sequence). CDR3 loop: CASSTSWGLSFSNQPQHF.

The chain uses TRBV12-3 or TRBV12-4 and TRBJ1-3; TCRdb's assignment of TRBD1 cannot be checked, as there is no DNA. This CDR3 spans 13 amino acids. This CDR3 reads CASSWTGGNTIYF.

The chain couples TRBV4-2 to TRBJ2-7; the TCRdb D gene call, TRBD1, has no DNA to confirm it. The CDR3 is 16 residues long. CDR1 is LGHNA and CDR2 is YNFKEQ in the germline V gene. The CDR3 region is CASSHDDGTGYDEQYF.

The gene calls are TRBV28 and TRBJ2-7. The germline gives CDR1 MDHEN, CDR2 SYDVKM. The CDR3 spans 16 residues. CDR3 region: CASSLLRGLSSYEQYF.

The chain is built from TRBV20-1 and TRBJ2-5; TCRdb selects TRBD1, and the lack of DNA leaves this call unchecked. Looked up from germline, CDR1 is DFQATT and CDR2 is SNEGSKA (reference sequence). This CDR3 contains 16 residues. This chain's CDR3 is CSASGWGKGREETQYF.

The chain is built from TRBV4-3 and TRBJ1-5. Germline CDR1 is LGHNA and CDR2 is YSLEER. The CDR3 runs 13 residues. CDR3 sequence reads: CASSQEVYQPQHF.

CDR3 loop: CASRTGVMNIQYF. V usage is TRBV19 and J usage is TRBJ2-4; as DNA is missing, the TRBD2 call by TCRdb cannot be tested. The CDR3 has 13 amino acids. From germline, CDR1 is LNHDA and CDR2 SQIVND (reference sequence).

The chain carries TRBV4-3 and TRBJ1-2; TCRdb's assignment of TRBD1 cannot be checked, as there is no DNA. The CDR3 contains 15 residues. Germline CDR1 and CDR2: LGHNA and YSLEER. The CDR3 is CASSQDPGARFGYTF.

Measured by frequency, this clonotype is medium-sized (0.01 to 0.1%). This chain links TRBV2 with TRBJ2-5; TCRdb designates TRBD1, a call that cannot be tested without DNA. Germline V gives CDR1 SNHLY, CDR2 FYNNEI. The length of the CDR3 is 17 residues. CDR3 loop: CASSEESGGAGQETQYF. Looking up the rest from reference TRBV2 and TRBJ2-5 gives the full variable domain: EPEVTQTPSHQVTQMGQEVILRCVPISNHLYFYWYRQILGQKVEFLVSFYNNEISEKSEIFDDQFSVERPDGSNFTLKIRSTKLEDSAMYFCASSEESGGAGQETQYFGPGTRLLVL.

The chain links TRBV4-3 to TRBJ1-5. CDR1 LGHNA and CDR2 YSLEER come from the germline V gene. The CDR3 has 17 amino acids. This CDR3 reads CASSQDLSSVGNQPQHF.

This sequence joins TRBV11-2 and TRBJ2-5. From germline, CDR1 is SGHAT and CDR2 FQNNGV. The CDR3 has 16 residues. The CDR3 is CASSLGWSEMSETQYF.

This chain uses TRBV7-3 with TRBJ2-1; with no DNA, the TCRdb D assignment of TRBD1 cannot be verified. The CDR3 consists of 15 residues. The germline gives CDR1 SGHTA, CDR2 FQGTGA. The CDR3 loop is CASSFGQFGYNEQFF.

The CDR3 region is CASTLTQGTNSPLHF. This sequence joins TRBV27 and TRBJ1-6; with no DNA, the TCRdb D assignment of TRBD1 cannot be verified. Germline loops: CDR1 MNHEY, CDR2 SMNVEV (reference sequence). The CDR3 spans 15 residues.

V is TRBV10-3 and J is TRBJ1-2. Germline V gene sequence: CDR1 ENHRY, CDR2 SYGVKD. This CDR3 region has 14 residues. CDR3 protein: CAISDDFSFYGYTF.

This sequence joins TRBV10-2 and TRBJ2-1; the D call from TCRdb, TRBD1, cannot be confirmed without DNA. There are 13 residues in the CDR3. The V gene's germline CDR1 is WSHSY and CDR2 SAAADI. CDR3 region: CASIGQGYNEQFF.

The chain couples TRBV7-9 to TRBJ2-3; TCRdb indicates TRBD2, and absent DNA this call remains unverified. The germline gives CDR1 SEHNR, CDR2 FQNEAQ (reference sequence). The CDR3 has 15 residues. CDR3 sequence reads: CASSLAGGGADTQYF.

This chain uses TRBV13 with TRBJ1-1; TCRdb picks TRBD1, but there is no DNA to check that call. CDR1 is PRHDT and CDR2 is FYEKMQ in the germline V gene (reference sequence). The CDR3 has 13 residues. This CDR3 reads CASSFSGFAEAFF.